The present TCR beta chain was sequenced within a study of T-cell reconstitution after alpha-beta-depleted transplantation in children (dated by TCRdb to about 2016). For context, the study as a whole: Using TCR repertoire profiling, the study quantitatively followed how T-cell immune reconstitution unfolded in children after TCRalphabeta/CD19-depleted allogeneic hematopoietic cell transplantation. General study outcomes and caveats: Over subsequent months, a decline in hyperexpanded clone frequencies was noted, and after one year, T-cell counts and TCRbeta diversity were mostly ascribed to newly produced T cells. In some patients, high TCRbeta diversity at day 60 was attributed to recipient T cells and intrathymic progenitors that had survived conditioning. Apparently early alphabetaT-cell count recovery about two months after transplant reportedly relied on only several hundred rapidly expanded clones derived from non-depleted graft cells.

The sample's treatment or condition label, in plain terms: allogeneic hematopoietic cell transplantation with graft depleted of TCRalphabeta T cells and CD19 B cells. TCRalphabeta/CD19-depleted allogeneic hematopoietic cell grafts were given to the transplant recipients, all of whom were children. This clonotype occurred many times. Its antigen is not yet known. No base qualities exist here, and no much larger clone lies one base off it. V drops 6 bases and J drops 5 bases, leaving 23 bases in between. CDR1 and CDR2 are read off the germline V gene (reference sequence) as DFQATT and SNEGSKA. Measured from the cysteine to the phenylalanine, the CDR3 is 16 residues long. Of all the DNA, just the CDR3 is kept, 48 bases in frame from base 1. Receptor libraries were prepared by PCR. This sample was sequenced with an Illumina HiSeq 2500. TCR library preparation used molecular barcoding, with unique molecular identifiers applied to normalize quantification of the TCRbeta repertoire. The raw public reads went through TCRdb reprocessing: fastp at Q25, MiXCR clone calling, in-frame beta chains kept. One record per CDR3 amino acid sequence lists the most common genes and DNA. This sample gives 65,000 to 75,000 distinct CDR3 sequences in total; 4.9% of them show up just once. About 19% of the sample is taken by the ten largest.

Here the chain combines TRBV20-1 and TRBJ2-1, and perhaps TRBD2 as D gene, on 5 matching bases. This material consisted of PBMCs, mostly from graft donor cells, taken 180 days after TCRalphabeta/CD19-depleted stem cell transplant. The receptor comes from a boy less than two years old who had a stem cell transplant for acute myeloid leukemia, so the T cells may come from the graft donor. The CDR3 is CSAPPGLSGFDNEQFF. In nucleotide form, the sequence is TGCAGTGCCCCACCTGGGCTCTCGGGGTTTGACAATGAGCAGTTCTTC.